The entry that follows covers one T cell receptor (beta chain) sequence. Its antigen remains unidentified. The CDR3 runs to 14 residues. Germline V gene lookup returns CDR1 MNHEY and CDR2 SVGAGI. V shed 5 bases and J 7 bases; nucleotides not matched to a gene: 7. Assay used: immunoSEQ multiplex PCR; TCRdb lists only in-frame clones, some missing. The table includes more than 60,000 clones, 80% to 90% detected once. This specimen belongs to a study of OX40 agonist ivuxolimab in advanced cancers. Study details: Melanoma, hepatocellular carcinoma, head and neck or renal cell cancer occurred in dose-escalation patients. The group had a mean age of around 60 years, ranged from roughly 23 to 85, and was around 82% male.

With autoimmune disease history or systemic immunosuppression, patients were excluded. Findings and limits, study-wide: At doses 0.1 to 3.0 mg/kg, CD4+ and CD8+ clones expanded.

The starting material was CD4+ or CD8+ T cells sorted from blood, obtained in a trial of the OX40 agonist ivuxolimab. The gene calls are TRBV6-5 and TRBJ1-5, with 8 nucleotides matching TRBD1. The sequence was obtained from an adult with an advanced solid tumor such as melanoma, head and neck, liver or kidney cancer. The DNA for the CDR3 is TGTGCCAGCAGTCGAGGACAGGGTAGACAGCCCCAGCATTTT. Amino acid sequence: CASSRGQGRQPQHF.